The 8 T cell receptor beta chains below come from one sample, sequenced in a study of graft-versus-host responses after intestinal transplantation. Sequencing was performed with immunoSEQ multiplex PCR; in TCRdb, only in-frame clones are kept and a portion is missing. In the table there are 40,000 or so clones, roughly 86% of which are singletons. Sequencing was performed on PBMCs, taken approximately 270 days after transplant. These receptors were taken from a human patient who received an intestinal transplant, so some T cells may come from the graft donor.

The chain employs TRBV6-1 and TRBJ2-3, with TRBD1 as a possible D gene (6 bases). Germline V CDR1 and CDR2: MNHNS, SASEGT. The CDR3 consists of 15 residues. Between the trimmed V and J ends, which lost 3 bases and 3 bases, there was a span of 13 bases. The CDR3 reads CASSDRRRGTDTQYF. CDR3 sequence (DNA): TGTGCCAGCAGTGACCGCCGCAGGGGAACAGATACGCAGTATTTT.

V usage is TRBV6-1 and J usage is TRBJ2-2; D not certain. The CDR3 runs to 13 residues. V shed 1 base and J shed 7 bases, with 7 bases lying between them. Germline values: CDR1 MNHNS, CDR2 SASEGT. CDR3 sequence reads: CASSEDRHGELFF. Here the CDR3 DNA reads TGTGCCAGCAGTGAAGATCGGCACGGGGAGCTGTTTTTT.

The chain employs TRBV15 and TRBJ1-4, with 7 bases fitting TRBD1. Germline CDR1 is LNHNV and CDR2 is YYDKDF (reference sequence). This CDR3 contains 15 residues. V dropped 4 bases and J dropped 2; count of bases not matched to a gene: 4. CDR3 region: CATSNRQGTNEKLFF. The DNA of the CDR3 is TGTGCCACCAGCAATCGACAGGGCACTAATGAAAAACTGTTTTTT.

The V and J genes are TRBV10-2 and TRBJ2-2, with unresolved D. CDR3 length equals 10 residues. Trimming removed 8 bases at V and 7 bases at J, with 5 bases between. The germline gives CDR1 WSHSY, CDR2 SAAADI. In DNA, the CDR3 is TGCGCCAGCGGCGTCGGGGAGCTGTTTTTT. Its translation: CASGVGELFF.

The chain carries TRBV7-9 and TRBJ2-6, with D possibly matching TRBD2 (5 bases). V lost 2 bases to trimming and J lost 0 bases, with 11 bases between them. Germline CDR1 SEHNR, CDR2 FQNEAQ (reference sequence). CDR3 length equals 17 residues. CDR3 DNA sequence: TGTGCCAGCAGCTTACACGGGATCTACTCTGGGGCCAACGTCCTGACTTTC. This sequence encodes CASSLHGIYSGANVLTF.

The chain has TRBV7-9 and TRBJ1-4; no clear D. V lost 5 bases to trimming and J lost 5 bases, with 15 bases between them. The CDR3 covers 15 residues. Germline V lookup: CDR1 SEHNR, CDR2 FQNEAQ (reference sequence). The CDR3 loop is CASSGEVEENEKLFF. The CDR3 DNA sequence: TGTGCCAGCAGCGGGGAAGTGGAGGAGAATGAAAAACTGTTTTTT.

The rearrangement links TRBV7-8 to TRBJ2-2; D unresolved. Trimming shortened V by 5 bases and J by 1 base, and 14 bases separated the two germline ends. Germline-derived CDR1 and CDR2 are SGHVS and FQNEAQ. This CDR3 is built from 16 residues. The CDR3 DNA reads TGTGCCAGCAGCCCTTTGAGAAGGGAGAACACCGGGGAGCTGTTTTTT. This encodes CASSPLRRENTGELFF. Looking up the rest from reference TRBV7-8 and TRBJ2-2 gives the full variable domain: GAGVSQSPRYKVAKRGQDVALRCDPISGHVSLFWYQQALGQGPEFLTYFQNEAQLDKSGLPSDRFFAERPEGSVSTLKIQRTQQEDSAVYLCASSPLRRENTGELFFGEGSRLTVL.

The rearrangement joins TRBV7-2 to TRBJ2-5, with D possibly TRBD1 on 6 matching bases. Germline V gives CDR1 SGHTA, CDR2 FQGNSA. This CDR3 has 15 residues. The V end lost 6 bases, the J end lost 5 bases, and 19 bases lay between the germline ends. CDR3: CASRKVVGAGETQYF. In DNA form, the CDR3 reads TGTGCCAGCAGGAAGGTGGTGGGGGCCGGGGAGACCCAGTACTTC. The full variable domain, rest sourced from reference TRBV7-2 and TRBJ2-5, is GAGVSQSPSNKVTEKGKDVELRCDPISGHTALYWYRQSLGQGLEFLIYFQGNSAPDKSGLPSDRFSAERTGGSVSTLTIQRTQQEDSAVYLCASRKVVGAGETQYFGPGTRLLVL.